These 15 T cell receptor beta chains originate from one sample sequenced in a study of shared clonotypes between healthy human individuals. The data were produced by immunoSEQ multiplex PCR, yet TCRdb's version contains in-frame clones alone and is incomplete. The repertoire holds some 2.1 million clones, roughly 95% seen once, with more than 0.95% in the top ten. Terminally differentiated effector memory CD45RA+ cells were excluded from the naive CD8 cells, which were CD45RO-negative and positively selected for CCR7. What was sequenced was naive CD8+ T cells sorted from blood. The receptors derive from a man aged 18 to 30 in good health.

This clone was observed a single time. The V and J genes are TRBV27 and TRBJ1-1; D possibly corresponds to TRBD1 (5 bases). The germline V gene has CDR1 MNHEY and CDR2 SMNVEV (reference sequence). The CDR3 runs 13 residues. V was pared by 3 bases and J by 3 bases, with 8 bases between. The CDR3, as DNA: TGTGCCAGCAGTTTGGACAAAGACACTGAAGCTTTCTTT. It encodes CASSLDKDTEAFF.

CDR3 in amino acids: CASSLERVPNEQFF. The CDR3 DNA reads TGTGCCAGCAGCTTGGAGAGGGTGCCCAATGAGCAGTTCTTC. The genes are TRBV5-6 and TRBJ2-1; D is perhaps TRBD2 (5 bases). This CDR3 has 14 residues. The germline V and J ends were trimmed by 0 bases and 6 bases, with 10 bases remaining between them. The germline gives CDR1 SGHDT, CDR2 YYEEEE.

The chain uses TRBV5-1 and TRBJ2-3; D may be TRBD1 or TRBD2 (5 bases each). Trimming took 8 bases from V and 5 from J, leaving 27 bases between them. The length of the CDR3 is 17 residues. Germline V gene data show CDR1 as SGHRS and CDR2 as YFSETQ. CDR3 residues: CARLRGCPGHMVDTQYF. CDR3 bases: TGCGCCAGGCTCCGGGGATGCCCGGGGCATATGGTAGATACGCAGTATTTT.

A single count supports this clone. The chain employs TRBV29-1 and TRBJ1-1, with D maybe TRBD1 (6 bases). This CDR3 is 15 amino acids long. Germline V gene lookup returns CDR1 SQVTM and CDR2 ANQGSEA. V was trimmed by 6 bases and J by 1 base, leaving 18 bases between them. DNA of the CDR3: TGCAGCGTCCTCCCATTGGGGGCGTCGAACACTGAAGCTTTCTTT. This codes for CSVLPLGASNTEAFF.

The CDR3 reads CASSYDAETEAFF. The CDR3, as DNA: TGTGCCAGCAGTTACGACGCGGAGACTGAAGCTTTCTTT. This rearrangement joins TRBV6-5 to TRBJ1-1; the D is unclear. CDR1 and CDR2 from the germline V gene are MNHEY and SVGAGI. V shed 2 bases and J shed 5 bases, with 9 bases lying between them. This CDR3 contains 13 residues.

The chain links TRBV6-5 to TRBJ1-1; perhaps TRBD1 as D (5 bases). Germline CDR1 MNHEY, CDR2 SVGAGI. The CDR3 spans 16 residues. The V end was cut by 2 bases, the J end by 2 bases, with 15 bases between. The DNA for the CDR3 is TGTGCCAGCAGTTACCGGCCCGGCGGGACCAACACTGAAGCTTTCTTT. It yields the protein CASSYRPGGTNTEAFF.

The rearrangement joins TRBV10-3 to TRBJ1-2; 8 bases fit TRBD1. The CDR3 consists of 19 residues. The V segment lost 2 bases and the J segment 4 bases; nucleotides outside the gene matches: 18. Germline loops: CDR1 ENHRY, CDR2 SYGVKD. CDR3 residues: CAISEPFVTGDGEAYGYTF. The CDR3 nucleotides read TGTGCCATCAGTGAGCCATTTGTGACAGGGGACGGGGAGGCCTATGGCTACACCTTC.

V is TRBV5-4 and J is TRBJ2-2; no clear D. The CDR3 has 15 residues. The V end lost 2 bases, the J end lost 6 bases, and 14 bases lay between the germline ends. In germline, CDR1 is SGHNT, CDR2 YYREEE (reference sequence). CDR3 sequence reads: CASSLAPGEAGELFF. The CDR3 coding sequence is TGTGCCAGCAGCTTAGCACCTGGGGAAGCCGGGGAGCTGTTTTTT.

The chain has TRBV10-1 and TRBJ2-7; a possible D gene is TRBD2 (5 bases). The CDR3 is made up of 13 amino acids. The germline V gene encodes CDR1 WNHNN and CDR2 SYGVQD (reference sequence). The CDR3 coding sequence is TGCGCTACAAGTGCCAACCTCGGGGACGAGCAGTACTTC. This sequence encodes CATSANLGDEQYF.

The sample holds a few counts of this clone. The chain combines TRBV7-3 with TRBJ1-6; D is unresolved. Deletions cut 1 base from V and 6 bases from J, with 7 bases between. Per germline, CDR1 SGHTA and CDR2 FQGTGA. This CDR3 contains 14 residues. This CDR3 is CASSLIGSNSPLHF. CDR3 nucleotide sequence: TGTGCCAGCAGCTTAATAGGGAGTAATTCACCCCTCCACTTT.

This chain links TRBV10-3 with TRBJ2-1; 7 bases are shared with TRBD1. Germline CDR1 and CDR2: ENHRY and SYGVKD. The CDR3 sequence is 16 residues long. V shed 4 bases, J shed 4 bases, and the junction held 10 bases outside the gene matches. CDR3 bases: TGTGCCATCAGTGGTCCGAGGACAGGACCTTACAATGAGCAGTTCTTC. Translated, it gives CAISGPRTGPYNEQFF.

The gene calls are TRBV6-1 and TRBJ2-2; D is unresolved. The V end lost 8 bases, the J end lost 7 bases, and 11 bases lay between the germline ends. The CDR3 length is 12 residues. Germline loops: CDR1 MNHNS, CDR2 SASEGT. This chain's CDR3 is CASSQFYGELFF. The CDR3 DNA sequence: TGTGCCAGCTCCCAATTTTACGGGGAGCTGTTTTTT.

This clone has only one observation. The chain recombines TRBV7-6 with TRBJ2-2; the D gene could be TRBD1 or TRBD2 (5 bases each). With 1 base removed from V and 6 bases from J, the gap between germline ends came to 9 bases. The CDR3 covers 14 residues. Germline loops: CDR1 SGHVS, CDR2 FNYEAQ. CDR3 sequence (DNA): TGTGCCAGCAGCTTAGTCCGGGACGCCGGGGAGCTGTTTTTT. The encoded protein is CASSLVRDAGELFF.

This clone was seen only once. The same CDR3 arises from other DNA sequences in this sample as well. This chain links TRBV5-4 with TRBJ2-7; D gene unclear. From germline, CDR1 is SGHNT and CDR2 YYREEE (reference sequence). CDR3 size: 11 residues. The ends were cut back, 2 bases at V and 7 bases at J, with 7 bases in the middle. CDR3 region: CASSFGGEQYF. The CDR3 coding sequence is TGTGCCAGCAGCTTTGGTGGAGAGCAGTACTTC.

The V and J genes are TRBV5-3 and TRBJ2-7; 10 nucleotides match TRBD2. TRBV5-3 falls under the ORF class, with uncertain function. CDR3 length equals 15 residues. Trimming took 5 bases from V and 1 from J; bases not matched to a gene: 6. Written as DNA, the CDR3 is TGTGCCAGAAGGTCCTCTAGCGGGAGTTCCTACGAGCAGTACTTC. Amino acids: CARRSSSGSSYEQYF.